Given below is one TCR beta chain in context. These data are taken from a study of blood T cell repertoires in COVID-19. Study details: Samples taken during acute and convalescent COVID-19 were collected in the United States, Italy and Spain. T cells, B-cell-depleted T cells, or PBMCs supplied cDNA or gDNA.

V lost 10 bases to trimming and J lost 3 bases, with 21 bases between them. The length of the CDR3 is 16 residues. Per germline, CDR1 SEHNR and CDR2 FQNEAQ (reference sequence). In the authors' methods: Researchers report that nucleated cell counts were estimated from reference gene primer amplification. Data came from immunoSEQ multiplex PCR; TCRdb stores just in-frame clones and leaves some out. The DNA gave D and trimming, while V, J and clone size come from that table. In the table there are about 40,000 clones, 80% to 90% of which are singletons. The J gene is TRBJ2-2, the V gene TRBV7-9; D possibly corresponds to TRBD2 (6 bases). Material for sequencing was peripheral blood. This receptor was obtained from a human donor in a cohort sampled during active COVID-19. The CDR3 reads CANLAAGTVDTGELFF. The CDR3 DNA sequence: TGTGCCAACCTCGCGGCAGGGACTGTGGACACCGGGGAGCTGTTTTTT.